This T cell receptor beta chain was identified during a study of blood T cell repertoires in COVID-19. Looked up from germline, CDR1 is LNHNV and CDR2 is YYDKDF (reference sequence). There are 16 residues in the CDR3. V shed 1 base and J shed 6 bases, with 18 bases lying between them. Profiled with immunoSEQ multiplex PCR; TCRdb holds only in-frame clones, not every one. The data contain around 130,000 clones, 82% of them singletons. The chain carries TRBV15 and TRBJ1-1; D is perhaps TRBD1 (6 bases). Material for sequencing was peripheral blood. The TCR sequence derives from a woman in her 70s with acute or convalescent COVID-19. The CDR3 sequence: CATSRAEGEGTAEAFF. The DNA of the CDR3 is TGTGCCACCAGCAGAGCGGAGGGGGAGGGGACGGCTGAAGCTTTCTTT.